The T cell receptor (beta chain) under discussion was sequenced for a study of T cell responses to AZD1222 COVID-19 vaccine. Study conclusions and caveats: Only 5 or 6 individuals given AZD1222 were seropositive at baseline. Spike-spanning, vaccine-associated CD4 TCRs were dominant at 160-218 and 743-854. White British donors predominated, females outnumbered males, and clonal diversity was possibly underestimated.

Points on this clone: Its antigen remains unknown.

The method was immunoSEQ multiplex PCR; TCRdb's version includes in-frame clones alone and lacks a portion of them. The sample has roughly 170,000 clones, roughly 94% seen once. The V end was cut by 3 bases, the J end by 5 bases, with 11 bases between. This CDR3 comprises 13 residues. Germline CDR1 is KGHSH and CDR2 is LQKENI. Second-dose groups at about 4 or about 12 weeks were pooled. This rearrangement joins TRBV18 to TRBJ2-7, with D unresolved. Sequenced here: peripheral blood, sampled 28 days after the second AZD1222 dose. This clonotype was obtained from an adult who received the AZD1222 COVID-19 vaccine. The CDR3 coding sequence is TGTGCCAGCTCACCCAGACATACGGACGAGCAGTACTTC. This translates into CASSPRHTDEQYF.